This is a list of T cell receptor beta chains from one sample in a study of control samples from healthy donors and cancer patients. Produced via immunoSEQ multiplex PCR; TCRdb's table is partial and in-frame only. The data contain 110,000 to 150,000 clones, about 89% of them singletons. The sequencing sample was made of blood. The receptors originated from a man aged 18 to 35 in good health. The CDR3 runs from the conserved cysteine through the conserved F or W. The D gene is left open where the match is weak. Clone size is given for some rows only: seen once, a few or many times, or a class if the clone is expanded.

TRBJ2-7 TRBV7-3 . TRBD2 TGTGCCAGCAGCTTCCCCCCACTAGCGGGGAAGGACGAGCAGTACTTC CASSFPPLAGKDEQYF
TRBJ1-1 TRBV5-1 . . TGCGCCAGCAGCTTACTCAGGGGACGTGACACTGAAGCTTTCTTT CASSLLRGRDTEAFF
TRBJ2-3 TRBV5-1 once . TGCGCCAGCAGTCCTCTCGAACAGGTCACAGATACGCAGTATTTT CASSPLEQVTDTQYF
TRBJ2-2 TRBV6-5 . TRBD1 TGTGCCAGCAGACCCGGGACAGGGGGCGCCGGGGAGCTGTTTTTT CASRPGTGGAGELFF
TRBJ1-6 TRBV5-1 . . TGCGCCAGCAGCTTGGAAACGGGATTAGGTTCACCCCTCCACTTT CASSLETGLGSPLHF
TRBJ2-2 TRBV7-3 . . TGTGCCAGCAGCTTAGACGTTGCGGGCGAGGGGGCCGGGGAGCTGTTTTTT CASSLDVAGEGAGELFF
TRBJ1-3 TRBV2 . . TGTGCACCTACTTCAGGGATGGGCTCTGGAAACACCATATATTTT CAPTSGMGSGNTIYF
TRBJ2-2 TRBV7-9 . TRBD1 TGTGCCAGCAGCTTCGACAGGGGAAACGGGGAGCTGTTTTTT CASSFDRGNGELFF
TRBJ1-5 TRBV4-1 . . TGCGCCAGCAGCCAGCAAGGGACGGTAAGCAATCAGCCCCAGCATTTT CASSQQGTVSNQPQHF
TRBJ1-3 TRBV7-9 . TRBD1 TGTGCCAGCGGGCCTAGTGGTTCGGGACAGAGCTCTGGAAACACCATATATTTT CASGPSGSGQSSGNTIYF
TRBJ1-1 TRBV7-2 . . TGTGCCAGCAGCTTAGTGGCCAGCATGAACACTGAAGCTTTCTTT CASSLVASMNTEAFF
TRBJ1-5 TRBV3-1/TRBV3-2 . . TGTGCCAGCAGCCATTCCGCTGGTCAGCCCCAGCATTTT CASSHSAGQPQHF
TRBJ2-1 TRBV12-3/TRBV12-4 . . TGTGCCAGCAGTTTACCCAGGGATAATGAGCAGTTCTTC CASSLPRDNEQFF
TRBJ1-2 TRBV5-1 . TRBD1 TGCGCCAGCAGCACGGGACAGGGGCCCCACTATGGCTACACCTTC CASSTGQGPHYGYTF
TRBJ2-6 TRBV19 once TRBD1 TGTGCCAGTAGTAAAGACAGGGATGGGGCCAACGTCCTGACTTTC CASSKDRDGANVLTF
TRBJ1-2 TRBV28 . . TGTGCCAGCAGTTTGGGCTTACGTGGCTACACCTTC CASSLGLRGYTF
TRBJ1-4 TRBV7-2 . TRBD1 TGTGCCAGCAGTTGGACAGGGCAAGAAAAACTGTTTTTT CASSWTGQEKLFF
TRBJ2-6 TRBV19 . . TGTGCCAGTAGTATAGACCACAGGGCTGGGGCCAACGTCCTGACTTTC CASSIDHRAGANVLTF
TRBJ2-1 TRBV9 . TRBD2 TGTGCCAGCAGCGTAGGCGGGGGGGCCTTCGATGAGCAGTTCTTC CASSVGGGAFDEQFF
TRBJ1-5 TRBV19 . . TGTGCCAGTATTCGAGGTAACAGCAATCAGCCCCAGCATTTT CASIRGNSNQPQHF
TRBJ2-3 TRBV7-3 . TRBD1 TGTGCCAGCAGCTTATATGGCCAGGGGGCAGGAGATACGCAGTATTTT CASSLYGQGAGDTQYF
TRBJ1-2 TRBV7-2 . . TGTGCCAGCAGCTTGGAGACTGCGGGCCCGCAAGGCTACACCTTC CASSLETAGPQGYTF
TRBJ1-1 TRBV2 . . TGTGCCAGGACGGATCAGGGGAACACTGAAGCTTTCTTT CARTDQGNTEAFF
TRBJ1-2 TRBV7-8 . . TGTGCCAGCAGCTTTGGCGAGGATAACTATGGCTACACCTTC CASSFGEDNYGYTF
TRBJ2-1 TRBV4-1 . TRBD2 TGCGCCAGCAGCCAAGTCCCGGGACTAGCTTATGAGCAGTTCTTC CASSQVPGLAYEQFF
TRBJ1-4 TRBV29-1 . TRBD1 TGCAGCGTTGAGGCCGCAGGGGGTGGTGAAAAACTGTTTTTT CSVEAAGGGEKLFF
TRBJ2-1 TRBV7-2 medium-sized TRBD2 TGTGCCAGCGACCTAGCGGGGGCCTACAATGAGCAGTTCTTC CASDLAGAYNEQFF
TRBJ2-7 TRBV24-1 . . TGTGCCACCAGTGTGGCAGGGGCCTACGAGCAGTACTTC CATSVAGAYEQYF
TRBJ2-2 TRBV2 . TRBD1 TGTGCCAGCAGCCAACAGGGGAATAACTGGGAGCTGTTTTTT CASSQQGNNWELFF
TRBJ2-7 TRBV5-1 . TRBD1 TGCGCCAGCAGCGGGACCGGGACAGGTTACGAGCAGTACTTC CASSGTGTGYEQYF
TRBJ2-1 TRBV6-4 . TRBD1 TGTGCCAGCAGTGACACTCTACAGGGGAATGAGCAGTTCTTC CASSDTLQGNEQFF
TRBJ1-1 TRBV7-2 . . TGTGCCAGCAGCTTAGGATCAAAGGCTGAAGCTTTCTTT CASSLGSKAEAFF
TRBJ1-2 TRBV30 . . TGTGCCTGGGGTCGGACGGAGCGGGGCTATGGCTACACCTTC CAWGRTERGYGYTF
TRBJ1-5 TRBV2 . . TGTGCCAGCAGCCCGGAGGGGGGACAGCCCCAGCATTTT CASSPEGGQPQHF
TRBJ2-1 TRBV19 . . TGTGCCAGTAGGCGCGACAGGAGCTCCTACAATGAGCAGTTCTTC CASRRDRSSYNEQFF
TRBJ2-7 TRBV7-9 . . TGTGCCAGCAGCCATAGAGGGGGGTACGAGCAGTACTTC CASSHRGGYEQYF
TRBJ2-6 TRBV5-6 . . TGTGCCAGCAGCCCGAATCCGTACTCTGGGGCCAACGTCCTGACTTTC CASSPNPYSGANVLTF
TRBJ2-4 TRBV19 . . TGTGCCAGTAGTATTTCCAGCGGAATCAAAAACATTCAGTACTTC CASSISSGIKNIQYF
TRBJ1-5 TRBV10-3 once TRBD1 TGTGCCATCAGCGGGACAGGGGTTCAGCCCCAGCATTTT CAISGTGVQPQHF
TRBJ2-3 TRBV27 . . TGTGCCAGCACCTACCAATTCGAAAAGAGAGATACGCAGTATTTT CASTYQFEKRDTQYF
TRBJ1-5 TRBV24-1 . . TGTGCCACCAGTGATTCCAGGGTTAGTCAGCCCCAGCATTTT CATSDSRVSQPQHF
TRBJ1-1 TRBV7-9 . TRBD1 TGTGCCAGCAGCCTAGATAGAGGACAGGGGAACACTGAAGCTTTCTTT CASSLDRGQGNTEAFF
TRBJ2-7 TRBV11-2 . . TGTGCCAGCAGCTCGTCCCGGCAGTACTTC CASSSSRQYF
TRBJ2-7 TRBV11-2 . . TGTGCCAGCAGCCTTACAGAGCAGTACTTC CASSLTEQYF
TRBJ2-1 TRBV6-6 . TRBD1 TGTGCCAGCAGCCGGGACAGGGGAGATAATGAGCAGTTCTTC CASSRDRGDNEQFF
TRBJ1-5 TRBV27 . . TGTGCCAGCAGTGGCAGACCTGAGGGTCAGCCCCAGCATTTT CASSGRPEGQPQHF
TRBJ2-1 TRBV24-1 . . TGTGCCACCAGTGATTTCTGGAATGAGCAGTTCTTC CATSDFWNEQFF
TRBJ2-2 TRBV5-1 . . TGCGCCAGCAGCTTGGTTGACGGGGAGCTGTTTTTT CASSLVDGELFF
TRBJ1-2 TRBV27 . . TGTGCCAGCAGTTTATCAGGGGACCGTAACTATGGCTACACCTTC CASSLSGDRNYGYTF
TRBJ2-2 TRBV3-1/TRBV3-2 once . TGTGCCAGCAGCCAAGCGAGAGACACCGGGGAGCTGTTTTTT CASSQARDTGELFF
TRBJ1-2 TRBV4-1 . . TGCGCCAGCAGCCAAGATCCGGGAGGAGGGAATGGCTACACCTTC CASSQDPGGGNGYTF
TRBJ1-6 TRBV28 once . TGTGCCAGCAGCCCAGGACAGCTCTATAATTCACCCCTCCACTTT CASSPGQLYNSPLHF
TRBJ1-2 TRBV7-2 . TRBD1 TGTGCCAGCAGCAAGGACAGGGCGAGATTTAACTATGGCTACACCTTC CASSKDRARFNYGYTF
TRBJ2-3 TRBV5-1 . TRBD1 TGCGCCAGCAGCGTCCAACAGGGGACCACAGATACGCAGTATTTT CASSVQQGTTDTQYF
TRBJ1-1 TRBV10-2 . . TGCGCCAGCAGTGAGGGAGACAGGTTGAACACTGAAGCTTTCTTT CASSEGDRLNTEAFF